The sequence of this T cell receptor beta chain was determined in a study of OX40 agonist ivuxolimab in advanced cancers. Overall study: Participants averaged 60 years of age (range roughly 20 to 90) and were 82.7% male.

Peripheral blood came from all dose cohorts at three timepoints. CDR1 is LGHNA, CDR2 YSLEER, per germline. V lost 4 bases to trimming and J lost 9 bases, with 23 bases between them. This CDR3 contains 16 residues. This table comes from immunoSEQ multiplex PCR, and its TCRdb copy is limited to in-frame clones, with some not included. The repertoire holds just under 85,000 clones, about four fifths seen once, with roughly 6.6% in the top ten. The source material was CD4+ or CD8+ T cells sorted from blood, sampled in a trial of the OX40 agonist ivuxolimab. The sequence was collected from an adult with an advanced solid tumor such as melanoma, head and neck, liver or kidney cancer. The chain is built from TRBV4-3 and TRBJ2-3; TRBD1 might be the D (6 bases). The CDR3 bases are TGCGCCAGCAGCCTAGTACAGGGATCTGAATCGGGCACGCAGTATTTT. It encodes CASSLVQGSESGTQYF.